The TCR beta chain under discussion was sequenced for a study of blood T cell repertoires in COVID-19 (dated by TCRdb to about 2020). As for the study more broadly: Collaborator samples came from the United States, Italy and Spain and covered acute and convalescent phases of COVID-19. Where available, HLA class I and class II types were taken from metadata supplied by the sample provider and were not determined by assay-based typing. The repertoires were released in a freely available public database intended as a resource for research on the immune response to SARS-CoV-2. The samples were drawn from the first 160 participants of the ongoing ImmuneRACE study and from 1,254 subjects provided by 6 global collaborators. Sample metadata almost always included a de-identified subject ID, COVID-19 status, age in years and sex. The material from the prospective study consisted of cDNA or gDNA derived from T cells, B-cell-depleted T cells, or PBMCs. The dataset comprised deeply sampled blood TCRbeta repertoires from subjects exposed to, actively infected with, or recovered from COVID-19.

Participants in the prospective study were aged roughly 18 to 100 years, lived in about two dozen United States geographic areas, and enrolled through a virtual design. Cohort assignment in the prospective study relied on participant-reported clinical history from a screening survey and a study questionnaire. Mobile phlebotomists in the prospective study collected whole blood, serum and a nasopharyngeal or oropharyngeal swab from every participant. Over a 2-month period, participants in the prospective study had the option of providing additional blood draws and questionnaires. Prospective study blood samples were shipped either frozen or at room temperature before DNA extraction. There are 16 amino acids in the CDR3, from cysteine to phenylalanine inclusive. Only the CDR3 portion is preserved as DNA: 48 bases, with reading frame beginning at the first base. As encoded in the germline V gene, CDR1 is MNHEY while CDR2 is SVGEGT. The V end loses 5 bases and the J end loses 2 bases, and a stretch of 19 bases separates them.

In regard to this clone: Its specific antigen is unknown. Base quality data are lacking; no much larger clone is found one base away.

The immunoSEQ Assay, a bias-controlled multiplex PCR, was used to amplify TCRbeta CDR3 regions from genomic DNA. The paper's data handling went like this. Within the assay, amplification of reference gene primers was used to estimate how many nucleated cells each sample contained. To quantify the absolute abundance of each unique TCRbeta CDR3 rearrangement, sequence reads were collapsed and filtered. For each sample, productive Simpson clonality was calculated as the square root of Simpson's diversity index across productive rearrangements. The table comes from immuneACCESS by way of TCRdb, which keeps in-frame sequences with V and J called. Part of the clones is missing from these tables; in studies checked, under half for an unresolved V gene and the rest for unknown reasons. V and J calls and clone size are copied from that table; D and trimming were computed from the DNA. This sample has 150,000 or so clones in its table, and around 83% of those were observed once. Jointly, the top ten make up 3.6% of the sample.

The research as a whole found: The quantity of clinical and demographic metadata differed by source and by participant and was supplied without curation.

The chain links TRBV6-2 or TRBV6-3 with TRBJ2-7; the D gene is perhaps TRBD2, from 5 matching bases. The receptor was isolated from a woman aged 45-59 years in a cohort exposed to, infected with or recovered from COVID-19 (not recorded which). The sample taken for sequencing was PBMCs or T cells enriched from blood (not recorded which). The nucleotide sequence reads as follows: TGTGCCAGCAGTCTCCTTCAAAGCGGTAATGCCTACGAGCAGTACTTC. The resulting protein is CASSLLQSGNAYEQYF.